A single sample is the source of the 2 T cell receptor beta chains below, sequenced in a study of T cell repertoires in cytomegalovirus infection. TCRdb reprocessed the reads with MiXCR, giving one entry per CDR3 protein. The profile shows some 350,000 distinct CDR3 sequences, 25% to 35% of them singletons. Their cognate antigens are unknown. Specimen: cultured PBMCs, collected from culture after CMV antigen stimulation. These receptor sequences come from a human donor in good health (CMV status not recorded). Some clones in this sample may be carry-over from other donors' samples.

CDR3: CASSLGRQGRTGELFF. The CDR3, as DNA: TGTGCCAGCAGCTTAGGACGACAGGGGCGGACCGGGGAGCTGTTTTTT. V gene TRBV7-6 combines with J gene TRBJ2-2, with 8 bases fitting TRBD1. The ends lost 1 base at V and 5 bases at J; junction bases unmatched: 6. Germline CDR1 is SGHVS and CDR2 is FNYEAQ. The CDR3 has 16 amino acids.

The rearrangement joins TRBV2 to TRBJ2-2; 8 nucleotides match TRBD2. CDR3 length: 14 amino acids. From germline, CDR1 is SNHLY and CDR2 FYNNEI. Trimming took 8 bases from V and 4 from J; bases not matched to a gene: 6. The CDR3 nucleotides are TGTGCCAGCGCTAAGCGGGAGTTCACCGGGGAGCTGTTTTTT. Translated, it gives CASAKREFTGELFF.